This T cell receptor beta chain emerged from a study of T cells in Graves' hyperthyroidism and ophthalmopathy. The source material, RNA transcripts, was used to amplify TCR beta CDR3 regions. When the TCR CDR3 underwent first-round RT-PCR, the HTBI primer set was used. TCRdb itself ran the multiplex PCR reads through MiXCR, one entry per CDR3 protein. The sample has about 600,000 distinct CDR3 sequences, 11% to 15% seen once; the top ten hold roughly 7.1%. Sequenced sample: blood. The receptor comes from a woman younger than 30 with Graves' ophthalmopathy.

Written as DNA, the CDR3 is TGCAGTGCTAGAGATGGACTAGCGGGAGGGCGGGAGCAGTTCTTC. Its translation: CSARDGLAGGREQFF. V and J are TRBV20-1 and TRBJ2-1; the match to TRBD2 covers 15 bases. Germline V CDR1 and CDR2: DFQATT, SNEGSKA (reference sequence). V shed 0 bases and J 10 bases; nucleotides not matched to a gene: 4. This CDR3 spans 15 amino acids.